The source of this T cell receptor beta chain is a study of response to subunit inactivated influenza vaccine (dated by TCRdb to the late 2010s). About the full investigation: To follow how T cells responded to a trivalent subunit inactivated influenza vaccine, the researchers relied on deep quantitative profiling of the T cell receptor repertoire.

V is clipped by 3 bases and J by 9 bases, and the sequence between their germline boundaries is 11 bases long. The CDR3 numbers 12 residues from cysteine through phenylalanine. The DNA shown is the 36-base CDR3, in frame from base 1. CDR1 and CDR2 (MDHEN, SYDVKM) derive from the germline V gene. Notes on this clonotype: Its antigen remains unidentified. No per-base quality is available; no much larger clone lies one base away.

The library was prepared using RT-PCR. Sequencing was carried out with an Illumina HiSeq 2500. In TCRdb, the public reads were trimmed at Q25 with fastp and aligned with MiXCR, with productive beta chains retained. Identical CDR3 proteins give one entry, which carries the most common genes and DNA. The sample yields over 650,000 distinct CDR3 sequences; approximately 17% were counted once. Clones ranked in the top ten supply roughly a tenth of the sample. Beyond this particular receptor, the publication reports: The authors suggested that each seasonal influenza vaccination may recruit only a limited number of new T cells.

The receptor chain draws on TRBV28 and TRBJ1-1; the D gene cannot be resolved reliably. The TCR comes from a man aged 50-60 years who received an inactivated influenza vaccine. Donor details come from another sample of the same person, matched by shared clones. The sample here was PBMCs from blood, taken less than 6 days after vaccination. The DNA sequence is TGTGCCAGCAGTTTGATTCCCAGTCAAGCTTTCTTT. It specifies CASSLIPSQAFF. Outside the CDR3, residues come from the reference TRBV28 and TRBJ1-1 proteins, so the full variable domain is: DVKVTQSSRYLVKRTGEKVFLECVQDMDHENMFWYRQDPGLGLRLIYFSYDVKMKEKGDIPEGYSVSREKKERFSLILESASTNQTSMYLCASSLIPSQAFFGQGTRLTVV.